The sequence of this TCR beta chain was determined in a study of a mutant IDH1 vaccine in newly diagnosed glioma. Study summary: Either 4-6 weeks after radiotherapy alone or alongside temozolomide, vaccination was begun. Beforehand, treatment had been radiotherapy, temozolomide, or both; the majority received both.

Time point defined: week 47, end of study. A 20-mer mutant IDH1 peptide at 300 ug was injected subcutaneously with topical imiquimod. The assay was immunoSEQ multiplex PCR, and TCRdb's table has in-frame clones only and misses some. The sample records approximately 52,000 clones, 60% to 85% being singletons. The CDR3 has 16 residues. With 7 bases clipped from V and 3 bases from J, the junction kept 6 bases outside the gene matches. Germline loops: CDR1 LNHDA, CDR2 SQIVND (reference sequence). Comments on this clone: Its antigen is unidentified.

The source was PBMCs, collected from a glioma patient whose treatment included an IDH1 peptide vaccine. The TCR was taken from a woman aged 40-49 years with glioma. Some clones in this sample may be carry-over from other donors' samples. The chain carries TRBV19 and TRBJ2-5; TRBD2 matches 15 bases. CDR3 bases: TGTGCCAGTACCTCAGGACTAGCGGGGGGGGAAGAGACCCAGTACTTC. It yields the protein CASTSGLAGGEETQYF.